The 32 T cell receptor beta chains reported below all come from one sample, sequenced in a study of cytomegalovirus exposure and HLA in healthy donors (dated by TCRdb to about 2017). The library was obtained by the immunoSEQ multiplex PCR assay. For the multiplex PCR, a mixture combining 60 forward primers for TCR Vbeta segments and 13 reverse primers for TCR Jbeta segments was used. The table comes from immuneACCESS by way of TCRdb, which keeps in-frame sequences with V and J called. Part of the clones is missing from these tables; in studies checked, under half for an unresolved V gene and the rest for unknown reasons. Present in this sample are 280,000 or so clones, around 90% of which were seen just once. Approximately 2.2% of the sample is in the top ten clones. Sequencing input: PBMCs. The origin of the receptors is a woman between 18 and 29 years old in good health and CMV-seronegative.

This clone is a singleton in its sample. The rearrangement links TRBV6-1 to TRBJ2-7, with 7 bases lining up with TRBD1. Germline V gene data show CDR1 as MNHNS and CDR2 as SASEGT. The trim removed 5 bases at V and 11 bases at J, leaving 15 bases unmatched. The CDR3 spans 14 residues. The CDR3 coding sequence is TGTGCCAGCAGTTTGACAGGGCATTCGGTTGAAAAGTACTTC. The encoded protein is CASSLTGHSVEKYF.

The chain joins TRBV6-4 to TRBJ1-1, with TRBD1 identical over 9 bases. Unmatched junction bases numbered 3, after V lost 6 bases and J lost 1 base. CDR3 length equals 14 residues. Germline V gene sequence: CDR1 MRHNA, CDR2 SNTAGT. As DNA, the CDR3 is TGTGCCAGCAGGAGGGACAGGGAGAACACTGAAGCTTTCTTT. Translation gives CASRRDRENTEAFF.

CDR3 protein: CSVDVGPGNEQFF. The CDR3 nucleotides read TGCAGCGTTGATGTGGGCCCCGGCAATGAGCAGTTCTTC. The genes are TRBV29-1 and TRBJ2-1; unclear D gene. Germline-derived CDR1 and CDR2 are SQVTM and ANQGSEA. The CDR3 contains 13 residues. The V gene lost 3 bases and the J gene lost 6 bases, with 12 bases spanning the gap.

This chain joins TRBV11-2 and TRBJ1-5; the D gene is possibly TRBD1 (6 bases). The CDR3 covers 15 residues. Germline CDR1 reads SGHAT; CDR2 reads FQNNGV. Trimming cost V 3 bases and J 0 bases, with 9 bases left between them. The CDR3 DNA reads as TGTGCCAGCAGCTTGGGACACTATAGCAATCAGCCCCAGCATTTT. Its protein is CASSLGHYSNQPQHF. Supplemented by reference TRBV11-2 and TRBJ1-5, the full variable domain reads EAGVAQSPRYKIIEKRQSVAFWCNPISGHATLYWYQQILGQGPKLLIQFQNNGVVDDSQLPKDRFSAERLKGVDSTLKIQPAKLEDSAVYLCASSLGHYSNQPQHFGDGTRLSIL.

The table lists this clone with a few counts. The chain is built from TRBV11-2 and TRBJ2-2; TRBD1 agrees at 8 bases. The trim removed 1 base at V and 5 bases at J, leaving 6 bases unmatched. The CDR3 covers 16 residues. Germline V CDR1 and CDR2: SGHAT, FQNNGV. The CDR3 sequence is CASSLGLRGRTGELFF. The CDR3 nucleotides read TGTGCCAGCAGCTTAGGGCTCAGGGGGCGAACCGGGGAGCTGTTTTTT.

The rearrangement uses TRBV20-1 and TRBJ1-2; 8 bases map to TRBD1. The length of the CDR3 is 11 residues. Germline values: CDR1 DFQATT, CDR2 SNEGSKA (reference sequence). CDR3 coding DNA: TGCAGCGCCGGGACAGGCTATGGCTACACCTTC. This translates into CSAGTGYGYTF.

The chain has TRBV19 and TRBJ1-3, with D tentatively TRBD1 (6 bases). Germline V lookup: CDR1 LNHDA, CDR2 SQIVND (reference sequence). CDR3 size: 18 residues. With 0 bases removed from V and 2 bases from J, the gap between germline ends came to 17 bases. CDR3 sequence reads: CASSIDRYRVDTGNTIYF. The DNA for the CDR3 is TGTGCCAGTAGTATAGACCGTTACAGGGTGGATACTGGAAACACCATATATTTT.

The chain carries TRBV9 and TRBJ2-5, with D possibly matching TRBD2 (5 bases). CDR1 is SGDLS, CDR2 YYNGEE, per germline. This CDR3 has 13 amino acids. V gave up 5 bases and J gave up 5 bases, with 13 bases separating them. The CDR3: CASSPSMLETQYF. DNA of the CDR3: TGTGCCAGCAGTCCTAGCATGCTCGAGACCCAGTACTTC. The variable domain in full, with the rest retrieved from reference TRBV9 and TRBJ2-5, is DSGVTQTPKHLITATGQRVTLRCSPRSGDLSVYWYQQSLDQGLQFLIQYYNGEERAKGNILERFSAQQFPDLHSELNLSSLELGDSALYFCASSPSMLETQYFGPGTRLLVL.

The CDR3 DNA is TGTGCCAGCAGCCCAGGGGGTAGGGGAAACAATGAGCAGTTCTTC. This codes for CASSPGGRGNNEQFF. The gene calls are TRBV7-3 and TRBJ2-1, with 7 bases that match TRBD1. CDR3 length equals 15 residues. The V segment lost 5 bases and the J segment 5 bases; nucleotides outside the gene matches: 9. Germline V lookup: CDR1 SGHTA, CDR2 FQGTGA.

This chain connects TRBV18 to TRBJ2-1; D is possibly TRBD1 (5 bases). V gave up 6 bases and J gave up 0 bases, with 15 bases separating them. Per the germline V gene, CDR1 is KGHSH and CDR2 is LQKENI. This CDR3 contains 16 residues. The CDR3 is CASSPMDMNSYNEQFF. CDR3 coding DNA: TGTGCCAGCTCGCCTATGGACATGAACTCCTACAATGAGCAGTTCTTC.

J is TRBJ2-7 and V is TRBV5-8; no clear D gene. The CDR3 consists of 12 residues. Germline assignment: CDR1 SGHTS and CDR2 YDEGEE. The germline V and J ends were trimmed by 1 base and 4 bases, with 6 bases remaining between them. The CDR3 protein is CASSLIRYEQYF. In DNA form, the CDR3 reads TGTGCCAGCAGCTTGATCCGTTACGAGCAGTACTTC.

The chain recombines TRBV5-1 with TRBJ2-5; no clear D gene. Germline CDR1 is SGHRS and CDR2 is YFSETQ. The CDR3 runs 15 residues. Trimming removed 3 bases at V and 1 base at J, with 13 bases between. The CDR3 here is CASSSPPGSQETQYF. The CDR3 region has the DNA TGCGCCAGCAGCTCTCCACCCGGGTCCCAAGAGACCCAGTACTTC.

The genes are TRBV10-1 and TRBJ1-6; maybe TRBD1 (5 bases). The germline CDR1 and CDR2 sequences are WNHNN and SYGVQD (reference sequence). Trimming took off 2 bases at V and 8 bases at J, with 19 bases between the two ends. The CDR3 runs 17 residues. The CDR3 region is CASSEGAGIRDYSPLHF. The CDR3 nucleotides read TGCGCCAGCAGTGAGGGGGCGGGGATCAGGGACTATTCACCCCTCCACTTT.

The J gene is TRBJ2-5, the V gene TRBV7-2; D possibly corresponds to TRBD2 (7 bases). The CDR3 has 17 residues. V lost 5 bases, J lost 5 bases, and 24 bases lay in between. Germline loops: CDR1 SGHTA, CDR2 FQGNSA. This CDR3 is CASSETFGTLGGETQYF. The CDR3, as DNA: TGTGCCAGCAGCGAGACTTTTGGGACATTGGGAGGGGAGACCCAGTACTTC.

This chain's CDR3 is CASSAHSMDTQYF. In nucleotides, the CDR3 is TGTGCCAGCAGCGCACATTCCATGGATACGCAGTATTTT. The chain carries TRBV7-9 and TRBJ2-3; D gene unclear. The germline V and J ends were trimmed by 5 bases and 6 bases, with 12 bases remaining between them. Germline V gene data show CDR1 as SEHNR and CDR2 as FQNEAQ (reference sequence). This CDR3 has 13 residues. Looking up the rest from reference TRBV7-9 and TRBJ2-3 gives the full variable domain: DTGVSQNPRHKITKRGQNVTFRCDPISEHNRLYWYRQTLGQGPEFLTYFQNEAQLEKSRLLSDRFSAERPKGSFSTLEIQRTEQGDSAMYLCASSAHSMDTQYFGPGTRLTVL.

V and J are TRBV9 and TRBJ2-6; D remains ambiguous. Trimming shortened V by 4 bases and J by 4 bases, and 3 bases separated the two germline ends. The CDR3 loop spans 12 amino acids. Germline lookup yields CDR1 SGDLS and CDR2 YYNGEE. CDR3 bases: TGTGCCAGCAGCCCAGGGGCCAACGTCCTGACTTTC. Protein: CASSPGANVLTF. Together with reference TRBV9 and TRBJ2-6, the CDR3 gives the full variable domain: DSGVTQTPKHLITATGQRVTLRCSPRSGDLSVYWYQQSLDQGLQFLIQYYNGEERAKGNILERFSAQQFPDLHSELNLSSLELGDSALYFCASSPGANVLTFGAGSRLTVL.

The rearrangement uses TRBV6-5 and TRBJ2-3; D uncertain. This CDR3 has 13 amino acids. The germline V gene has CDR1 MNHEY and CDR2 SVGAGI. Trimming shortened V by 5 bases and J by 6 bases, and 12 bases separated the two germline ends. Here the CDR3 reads CASSTTTQDTQYF. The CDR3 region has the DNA TGTGCCAGCAGTACCACGACACAGGATACGCAGTATTTT.

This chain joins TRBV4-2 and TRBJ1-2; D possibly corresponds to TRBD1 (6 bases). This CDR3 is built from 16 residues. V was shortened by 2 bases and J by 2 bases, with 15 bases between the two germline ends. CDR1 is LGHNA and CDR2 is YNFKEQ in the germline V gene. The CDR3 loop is CASSQPPGVINYGYTF. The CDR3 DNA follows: TGTGCCAGCAGCCAACCCCCAGGGGTTATAAACTATGGCTACACCTTC.

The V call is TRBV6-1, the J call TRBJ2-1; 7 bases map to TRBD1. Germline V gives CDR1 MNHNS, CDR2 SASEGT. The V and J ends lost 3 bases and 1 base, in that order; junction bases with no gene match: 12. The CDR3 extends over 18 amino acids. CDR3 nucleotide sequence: TGTGCCAGCAGTGAGTACCCTAGGGGGACAGCTTCCTACAATGAGCAGTTCTTC. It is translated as CASSEYPRGTASYNEQFF.

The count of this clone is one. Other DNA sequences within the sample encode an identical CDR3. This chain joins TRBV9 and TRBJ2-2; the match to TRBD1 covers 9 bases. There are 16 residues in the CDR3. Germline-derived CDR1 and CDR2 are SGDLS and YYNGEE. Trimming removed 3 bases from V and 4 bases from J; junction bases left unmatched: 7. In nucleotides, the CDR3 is TGTGCCAGCAGCGCCGACAGGGGGTTGGGCACCGGGGAGCTGTTTTTT. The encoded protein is CASSADRGLGTGELFF.

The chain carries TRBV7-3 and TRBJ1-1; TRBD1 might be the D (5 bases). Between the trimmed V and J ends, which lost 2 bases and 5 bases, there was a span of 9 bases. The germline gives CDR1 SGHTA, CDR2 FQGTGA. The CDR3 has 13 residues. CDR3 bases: TGTGCCAGCAGCTTACAGGGAGGTACTGAAGCTTTCTTT. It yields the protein CASSLQGGTEAFF. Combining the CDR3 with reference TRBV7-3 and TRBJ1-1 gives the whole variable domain GAGVSQTPSNKVTEKGKYVELRCDPISGHTALYWYRQSLGQGPEFLIYFQGTGAADDSGLPNDRFFAVRPEGSVSTLKIQRTERGDSAVYLCASSLQGGTEAFFGQGTRLTVV.

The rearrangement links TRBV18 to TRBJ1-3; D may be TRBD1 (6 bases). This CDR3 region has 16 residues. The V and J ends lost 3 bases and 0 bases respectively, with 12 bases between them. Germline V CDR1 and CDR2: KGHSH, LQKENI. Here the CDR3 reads CASSPSTGFSGNTIYF. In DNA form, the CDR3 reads TGTGCCAGCTCACCCTCGACAGGTTTCTCTGGAAACACCATATATTTT.

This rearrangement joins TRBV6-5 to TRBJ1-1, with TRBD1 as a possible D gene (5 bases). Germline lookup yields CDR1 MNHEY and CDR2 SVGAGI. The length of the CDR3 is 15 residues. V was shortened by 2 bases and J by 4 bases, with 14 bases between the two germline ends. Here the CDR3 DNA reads TGTGCCAGCAGTTACACTGGGGCCCGCCCCACTGAAGCTTTCTTT. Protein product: CASSYTGARPTEAFF.

The CDR3: CASSRDHTEAFF. The CDR3 DNA follows: TGTGCCAGCAGCCGGGATCACACTGAAGCTTTCTTT. The chain links TRBV11-2 to TRBJ1-1; D is unresolved. Looked up from germline, CDR1 is SGHAT and CDR2 is FQNNGV. V gave up 5 bases and J gave up 3 bases, with 7 bases separating them. The CDR3 runs 12 residues.

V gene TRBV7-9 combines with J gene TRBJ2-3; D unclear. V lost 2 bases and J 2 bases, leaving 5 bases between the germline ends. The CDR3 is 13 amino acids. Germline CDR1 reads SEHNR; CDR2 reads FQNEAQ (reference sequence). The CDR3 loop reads CASSLSLTDTQYF. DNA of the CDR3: TGTGCCAGCAGCTTAAGCCTCACAGATACGCAGTATTTT.

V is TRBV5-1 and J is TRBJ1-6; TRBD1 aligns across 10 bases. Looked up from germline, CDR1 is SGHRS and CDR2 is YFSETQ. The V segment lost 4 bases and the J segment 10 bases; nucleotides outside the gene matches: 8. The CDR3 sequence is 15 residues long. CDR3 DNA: TGCGCCAGCAGCCCGACAGGGGGCTTATGGTCACCCCTCCACTTT. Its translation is CASSPTGGLWSPLHF.

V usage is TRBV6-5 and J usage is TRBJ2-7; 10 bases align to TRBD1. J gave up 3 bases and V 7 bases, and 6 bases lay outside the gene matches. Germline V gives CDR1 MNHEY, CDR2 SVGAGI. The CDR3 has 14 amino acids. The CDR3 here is CASTAGTGVYEQYF. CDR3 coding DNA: TGTGCCAGCACCGCCGGGACAGGGGTCTACGAGCAGTACTTC.

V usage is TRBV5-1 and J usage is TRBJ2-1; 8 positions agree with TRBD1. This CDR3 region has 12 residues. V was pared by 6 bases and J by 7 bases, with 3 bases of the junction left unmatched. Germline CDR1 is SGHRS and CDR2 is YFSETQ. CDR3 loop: CASTTGGNEQFF. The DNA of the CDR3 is TGCGCCAGCACCACAGGGGGAAATGAGCAGTTCTTC. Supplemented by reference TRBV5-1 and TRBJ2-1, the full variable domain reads KAGVTQTPRYLIKTRGQQVTLSCSPISGHRSVSWYQQTPGQGLQFLFEYFSETQRNKGNFPGRFSGRQFSNSRSEMNVSTLELGDSALYLCASTTGGNEQFFGPGTRLTVL.

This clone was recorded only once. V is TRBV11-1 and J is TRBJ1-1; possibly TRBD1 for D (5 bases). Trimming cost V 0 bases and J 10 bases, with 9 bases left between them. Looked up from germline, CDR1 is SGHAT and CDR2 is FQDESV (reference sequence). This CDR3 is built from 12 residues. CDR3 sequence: CASSLAGGTAFF. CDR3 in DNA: TGTGCCAGCAGCTTAGCCGGGGGGACAGCTTTCTTT.

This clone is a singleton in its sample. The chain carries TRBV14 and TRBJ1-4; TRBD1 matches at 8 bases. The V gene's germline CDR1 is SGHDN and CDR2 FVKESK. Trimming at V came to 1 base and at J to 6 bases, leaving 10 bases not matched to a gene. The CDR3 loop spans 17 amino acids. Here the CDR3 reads CASSQGAGGRWDEKLFF. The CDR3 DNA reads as TGTGCCAGCAGCCAAGGCGCAGGGGGCAGATGGGATGAAAAACTGTTTTTT.

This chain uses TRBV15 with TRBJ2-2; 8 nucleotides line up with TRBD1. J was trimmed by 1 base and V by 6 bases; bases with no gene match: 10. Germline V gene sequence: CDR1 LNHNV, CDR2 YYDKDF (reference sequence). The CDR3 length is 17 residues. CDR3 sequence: CATRDPQGTGNTGELFF. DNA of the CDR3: TGTGCCACCAGGGATCCTCAAGGGACAGGGAACACCGGGGAGCTGTTTTTT.

CDR3 loop: CASSLIDRRNYGYTF. CDR3 nucleotide sequence: TGTGCCAGCAGCTTGATCGACAGGAGGAACTATGGCTACACCTTC. This chain uses TRBV5-6 with TRBJ1-2; D might be TRBD1 (6 bases). The V end was cut by 1 base, the J end by 2 bases, with 12 bases between. CDR3 length: 15 amino acids. Germline CDR1 is SGHDT and CDR2 is YYEEEE. The complete variable domain, with remaining parts taken from reference TRBV5-6 and TRBJ1-2, reads DAGVTQSPTHLIKTRGQQVTLRCSPKSGHDTVSWYQQALGQGPQFIFQYYEEEERQRGNFPDRFSGHQFPNYSSELNVNALLLGDSALYLCASSLIDRRNYGYTFGSGTRLTVV.